Listed here are 32 T cell receptor beta chains from one sample, sequenced in a study of blood T cell repertoires in COVID-19 (dated by TCRdb to 2020 to 2021). The method behind the library was the immunoSEQ multiplex PCR assay. The source is immuneACCESS, and TCRdb retained only in-frame sequences with V and J called. Part of the clones is not carried over; for the studies checked, unresolved V genes explain less than half of this, and the remainder is unexplained. Present in this sample are 150,000 to 200,000 clones, roughly four fifths of which were seen just once. The top ten constitute approximately 2.5% of the sample. Sequencing used peripheral blood. The receptor source for this set is a human donor with acute or convalescent COVID-19. The donor label of this sample is uncertain.

This clone has only one observation. This chain connects TRBV27 to TRBJ2-2; TRBD1 matches 8 bases. Per germline, CDR1 MNHEY and CDR2 SMNVEV (reference sequence). This CDR3 contains 16 residues. J gave up 7 bases and V 4 bases, and 11 bases lay outside the gene matches. The CDR3: CASSSKPQDRVGELFF. Here the CDR3 DNA reads TGTGCCAGCAGTTCCAAACCTCAGGACAGGGTCGGGGAGCTGTTTTTT.

The chain combines TRBV11-2 with TRBJ1-5; D perhaps matches TRBD1 (6 bases). The germline V gene encodes CDR1 SGHAT and CDR2 FQNNGV. V dropped 5 bases and J dropped 5 bases, with 13 bases sitting between them. The CDR3 spans 14 residues. In nucleotides, the CDR3 is TGTGCCAGCAGCCCCGGGACACTAGATCAGCCCCAGCATTTT. Translated: CASSPGTLDQPQHF.

This clone was seen only a few times. V and J are TRBV5-1 and TRBJ2-1; 13 bases match TRBD2. Germline V gene sequence: CDR1 SGHRS, CDR2 YFSETQ. Trimming at V came to 1 base and at J to 6 bases, leaving 13 bases not matched to a gene. The CDR3 extends over 19 amino acids. The CDR3 sequence is CASSLFPGLAGIIGNEQFF. CDR3 bases: TGCGCCAGCAGCTTGTTTCCGGGACTAGCGGGGATAATTGGCAATGAGCAGTTCTTC.

The chain links TRBV7-3 to TRBJ2-2; 10 positions match TRBD2. The CDR3 sequence is 15 residues long. The trim removed 4 bases at V and 5 bases at J, leaving 4 bases unmatched. Per the germline V gene, CDR1 is SGHTA and CDR2 is FQGTGA. The CDR3 coding sequence is TGTGCCAGCAGCTCCCCACTAGCGGGGACCGGGGAGCTGTTTTTT. Its translation is CASSSPLAGTGELFF.

The J gene is TRBJ1-1, the V gene TRBV2, with D maybe TRBD1 (5 bases). Germline V gene lookup returns CDR1 SNHLY and CDR2 FYNNEI. V gave up 6 bases and J gave up 1 base, with 9 bases separating them. The CDR3 runs 13 residues. This chain's CDR3 is CASSQGENTEAFF. CDR3 DNA: TGTGCCAGCAGCCAGGGCGAGAACACTGAAGCTTTCTTT.

A word on this clone: The same CDR3 arises from other DNA sequences in this sample as well. The rearrangement links TRBV19 to TRBJ2-2, with 7 bases matching TRBD2. CDR1 and CDR2 (germline): LNHDA, SQIVND (reference sequence). Trimming took 6 bases from V and 4 from J; bases not matched to a gene: 5. There are 14 residues in the CDR3. The CDR3 bases are TGTGCCAGTAGGGGAGGGGCGGGCACCGGGGAGCTGTTTTTT. It encodes CASRGGAGTGELFF.

The DNA for the CDR3 is TGTGCCAGCAGCCGACAACCGGGACTAGCGGGGGGTGGGACAGATACGCAGTATTTT. Residues: CASSRQPGLAGGGTDTQYF. The rearrangement links TRBV4-2 to TRBJ2-3; TRBD2 matches 15 bases. Germline CDR1 is LGHNA and CDR2 is YNFKEQ. The CDR3 is 19 amino acids. J gave up 3 bases and V 4 bases, and 11 bases lay outside the gene matches.

The CDR3 reads CASSRQLAGAYNEQFF. DNA for the CDR3: TGTGCCAGCAGCCGTCAACTAGCGGGGGCTTACAATGAGCAGTTCTTC. The rearrangement joins TRBV2 to TRBJ2-1, with 11 bases aligning to TRBD2. From germline, CDR1 is SNHLY and CDR2 FYNNEI. The CDR3 length is 16 residues. V lost 6 bases and J lost 4; bases outside the gene matches: 8.

This clone was observed once. J is TRBJ2-2 and V is TRBV11-3; the match to TRBD1 covers 8 bases. Germline V CDR1 and CDR2: SGHNT, YENEEA. This CDR3 has 16 residues. V lost 1 base and J lost 7; bases outside the gene matches: 8. The CDR3 sequence: CASSLGSGGRIGELFF. As DNA, the CDR3 is TGTGCCAGCAGCTTAGGATCAGGGGGCCGTATCGGGGAGCTGTTTTTT.

Worth noting for this clone: At the DNA level, this CDR3 is encoded by other sequences in the same sample as well. The chain carries TRBV3-1 (or the pseudogene TRBV3-2) and TRBJ1-2; 7 bases line up with TRBD1. Per germline, CDR1 LGHDT and CDR2 YNNKEL (reference sequence). Trimming cost V 0 bases and J 0 bases; bases outside gene matches: 4. CDR3 length: 16 residues. CDR3 nucleotide sequence: TGTGCCAGCAGCCAAGAAGGGGACAGATCTAACTATGGCTACACCTTC. This codes for CASSQEGDRSNYGYTF.

This sequence joins TRBV5-4 and TRBJ1-4; 7 nucleotides match TRBD1. The V and J ends lost 3 bases and 7 bases, in that order; junction bases with no gene match: 9. CDR1 and CDR2 from the germline V gene are SGHNT and YYREEE (reference sequence). This CDR3 is built from 15 residues. CDR3 nucleotides: TGTGCCAGCAGCTACGGACAGGCCCGGGGTGAAAAACTGTTTTTT. Protein sequence: CASSYGQARGEKLFF.

In DNA, the CDR3 is TGTGCCAGCAGCCCCGGACTCAGGGGGCGAGTAGGCAATGAGCAGTTCTTC. Translated: CASSPGLRGRVGNEQFF. The rearrangement joins TRBV4-2 to TRBJ2-1; 8 positions agree with TRBD1. The CDR3 length is 17 residues. The germline gives CDR1 LGHNA, CDR2 YNFKEQ. The J segment lost 6 bases and the V segment lost 4 bases, leaving 14 bases of the junction unmatched.

V gene TRBV7-8 combines with J gene TRBJ1-2; D is ambiguous. V dropped 5 bases and J dropped 3 bases, with 7 bases sitting between them. The CDR3 has 12 residues. From germline, CDR1 is SGHVS and CDR2 FQNEAQ. The CDR3 DNA sequence: TGTGCCAGCAGCCACAGAGACTATGGCTACACCTTC. It codes for CASSHRDYGYTF.

The chain combines TRBV7-3 with TRBJ2-2; tentatively, D is TRBD2 (5 bases). Germline V gene sequence: CDR1 SGHTA, CDR2 FQGTGA. This CDR3 is built from 15 residues. Trimming shortened V by 5 bases and J by 1 base, and 11 bases separated the two germline ends. CDR3 coding DNA: TGTGCCAGCAGCCTAATGGGAGAGAACACCGGGGAGCTGTTTTTT. Its protein is CASSLMGENTGELFF. Using reference TRBV7-3 and TRBJ2-2 for the parts outside the CDR3, the full variable domain is GAGVSQTPSNKVTEKGKYVELRCDPISGHTALYWYRQSLGQGPEFLIYFQGTGAADDSGLPNDRFFAVRPEGSVSTLKIQRTERGDSAVYLCASSLMGENTGELFFGEGSRLTVL.

This clone appeared a single time. In nucleotides, the CDR3 is TGTGCCAGCAGCCCGGATGACAGGATCTACGAGCAGTACTTC. This sequence encodes CASSPDDRIYEQYF. This chain joins TRBV5-5 and TRBJ2-7, with D possibly matching TRBD1 (6 bases). The CDR3 is made up of 14 amino acids. Germline assignment: CDR1 SGHKS and CDR2 YYEKEE (reference sequence). Trimming took 4 bases from V and 3 from J, leaving 14 bases between them.

The count of this clone is one. This chain connects TRBV28 to TRBJ2-7; 13 bases are a match to TRBD2. This CDR3 contains 15 residues. CDR1 and CDR2 (germline): MDHEN, SYDVKM. Germline trimming cut 7 bases from V and 5 bases from J; bases unmatched to any gene: 8. The CDR3 region is CASIPGLAGFNEQYF. The CDR3 DNA is TGTGCCAGCATCCCGGGACTAGCGGGGTTCAACGAGCAGTACTTC.

V and J are TRBV19 and TRBJ1-4, with TRBD1 matching over 9 bases. Germline values: CDR1 LNHDA, CDR2 SQIVND (reference sequence). V trimming: 6 bases; J trimming: 8 bases; junction bases outside the gene matches: 10. The CDR3 sequence is 15 residues long. The DNA for the CDR3 is TGTGCCAGTAGGCTGCCGGGACAGGGAAGCGAAAAACTGTTTTTT. Its translation is CASRLPGQGSEKLFF.

The chain couples TRBV18 to TRBJ1-5; D gene uncertain. The germline V and J ends were trimmed by 4 bases and 5 bases, with 12 bases remaining between them. The CDR3 spans 14 residues. In germline, CDR1 is KGHSH, CDR2 LQKENI. CDR3 in amino acids: CASSRSAGDQPQHF. The DNA of the CDR3 is TGTGCCAGCTCACGATCGGCGGGCGATCAGCCCCAGCATTTT.

The V call is TRBV7-8, the J call TRBJ1-6, with a weak D call TRBD1 (6 bases). Trimming pared 7 bases from V and 10 bases from J, leaving 14 bases between. The CDR3 is 13 residues long. Germline values: CDR1 SGHVS, CDR2 FQNEAQ. The CDR3 DNA reads TGTGCCAGCACATGGGGGCTAGAGTCACCCCTCCACTTT. Translated, it gives CASTWGLESPLHF. Full variable domain (outside the CDR3, taken from reference TRBV7-8 and TRBJ1-6): GAGVSQSPRYKVAKRGQDVALRCDPISGHVSLFWYQQALGQGPEFLTYFQNEAQLDKSGLPSDRFFAERPEGSVSTLKIQRTQQEDSAVYLCASTWGLESPLHFGNGTRLTVT.

The chain links TRBV3-1 (or the pseudogene TRBV3-2) to TRBJ1-6; D might be TRBD1 (5 bases). Looked up from germline, CDR1 is LGHDT and CDR2 is YNNKEL (reference sequence). V was pared by 4 bases and J by 2 bases, with 15 bases between. This CDR3 contains 17 residues. CDR3 loop: CASSPSGNVPYNSPLHF. The CDR3 DNA reads as TGTGCCAGCAGCCCCTCAGGGAATGTACCCTATAATTCACCCCTCCACTTT.

The V and J genes are TRBV12-3 or TRBV12-4 and TRBJ2-1; D is uncertain. V was trimmed by 6 bases and J by 0 bases, leaving 6 bases between them. CDR3 length: 13 amino acids. The CDR3 region has the DNA TGTGCCAGCAGACGCAGCTCCTACAATGAGCAGTTCTTC. It is translated as CASRRSSYNEQFF.

J is TRBJ1-2 and V is TRBV12-3 or TRBV12-4; D is possibly TRBD1 (6 bases). V was pared by 6 bases and J by 7 bases, with 9 bases between. The CDR3 contains 11 residues. This CDR3 reads CASSPGVGYTF. The CDR3 bases are TGTGCCAGCAGCCCAGGGGTTGGCTACACCTTC.

This clone was counted once. The chain combines TRBV7-9 with TRBJ1-4; 10 bases fit TRBD1. Per germline, CDR1 SEHNR and CDR2 FQNEAQ (reference sequence). The CDR3 has 14 amino acids. Trimming at V came to 4 bases and at J to 6 bases, leaving 2 bases not matched to a gene. CDR3 sequence (DNA): TGTGCCAGCAGCTGGGACAGGGGACATGAAAAACTGTTTTTT. Translated: CASSWDRGHEKLFF.

The CDR3 reads CASSLGVTGGQPQHF. The CDR3 bases are TGTGCCAGCAGCTTGGGGGTGACAGGGGGCCAGCCCCAGCATTTT. The V gene is TRBV5-5, the J gene TRBJ1-5, with 10 bases that match TRBD1. The CDR3 contains 15 residues. The J segment lost 7 bases and the V segment lost 0 bases, leaving 4 bases of the junction unmatched. CDR1 and CDR2 (germline): SGHKS, YYEKEE (reference sequence).

This sequence joins TRBV2 and TRBJ1-1; no reliable D call. CDR1 and CDR2 from the germline V gene are SNHLY and FYNNEI. The ends were cut back, 7 bases at V and 1 base at J, with 16 bases in the middle. The CDR3 totals 15 residues. For the CDR3, the DNA is TGTGCCAGCACCCCCGAGTCCTCTGAGAACACTGAAGCTTTCTTT. It yields the protein CASTPESSENTEAFF.

J is TRBJ2-4 and V is TRBV3-1 (or the pseudogene TRBV3-2); perhaps TRBD2 as D (6 bases). The V gene's germline CDR1 is LGHDT and CDR2 YNNKEL (reference sequence). Trimming took off 4 bases at V and 5 bases at J, with 9 bases between the two ends. The CDR3 spans 13 residues. CDR3: CASSPGTQNIQYF. In DNA form, the CDR3 reads TGTGCCAGCAGCCCCGGGACTCAAAACATTCAGTACTTC.

V usage is TRBV3-1 (or the pseudogene TRBV3-2) and J usage is TRBJ2-1; maybe TRBD2 (6 bases). Germline loops: CDR1 LGHDT, CDR2 YNNKEL (reference sequence). The germline V and J ends were trimmed by 1 base and 7 bases, with 14 bases remaining between them. The CDR3 is 15 amino acids. Written as DNA, the CDR3 is TGTGCCAGCAGCCAAGGGAGGGGCAAGGCTAATGAGCAGTTCTTC. Its protein product is CASSQGRGKANEQFF.

The rearrangement joins TRBV3-1 (or the pseudogene TRBV3-2) to TRBJ1-2; 7 bases match TRBD1. The CDR3 runs 16 residues. The ends lost 1 base at V and 5 bases at J; junction bases unmatched: 10. The V gene's germline CDR1 is LGHDT and CDR2 YNNKEL (reference sequence). The CDR3, as DNA: TGTGCCAGCAGCCAAGCTGCGGGACAGCCGACGTATGGCTACACCTTC. Translation gives CASSQAAGQPTYGYTF.

V and J are TRBV5-1 and TRBJ2-7, with TRBD1 matching 11 bases. Germline V gene sequence: CDR1 SGHRS, CDR2 YFSETQ. This CDR3 has 15 residues. V lost 4 bases to trimming and J lost 4 bases; unmatched junction nucleotides: 7. The CDR3 DNA is TGCGCCAGCAGCCTCCGGACAGGGGGCAGTTACGAGCAGTACTTC. It specifies CASSLRTGGSYEQYF.

V is TRBV11-3 and J is TRBJ2-3, with unresolved D. V lost 2 bases and J lost 2, with 8 bases in between. The germline V gene has CDR1 SGHNT and CDR2 YENEEA. The CDR3 contains 14 residues. This CDR3 reads CASSLNEYTDTQYF. The CDR3 DNA reads as TGTGCCAGCAGCTTAAACGAGTACACAGATACGCAGTATTTT. The variable domain in full, with the rest retrieved from reference TRBV11-3 and TRBJ2-3, is EAGVVQSPRYKIIEKKQPVAFWCNPISGHNTLYWYLQNLGQGPELLIRYENEEAVDDSQLPKDRFSAERLKGVDSTLKIQPAELGDSAVYLCASSLNEYTDTQYFGPGTRLTVL.

The V call is TRBV5-1, the J call TRBJ1-2; TRBD1 matches at 7 bases. The CDR3 is 14 residues long. The V gene's germline CDR1 is SGHRS and CDR2 YFSETQ. With 0 bases clipped from V and 4 bases from J, the junction kept 3 bases outside the gene matches. The DNA for the CDR3 is TGCGCCAGCAGCTTGGAGCAGGGGGGCTATGGCTACACCTTC. This translates into CASSLEQGGYGYTF.

This chain links TRBV5-1 with TRBJ1-1, with a weak D call TRBD1 (6 bases). This CDR3 is 14 amino acids long. Trimming left V 1 base short and J 5 bases short, with 12 bases between. Per the germline V gene, CDR1 is SGHRS and CDR2 is YFSETQ. In DNA form, the CDR3 reads TGCGCCAGCAGCTTGATACAGGGAGGGACTGAAGCTTTCTTT. This gives the protein CASSLIQGGTEAFF.